The clone carrying this T cell receptor beta chain was observed at least ten times. This record belongs to a study of blood T cells in healthy people across ages. The second PCR ran roughly 7 to 12 cycles with a sample-barcoded 5' primer and J-beta primers. TCRdb re-analysed the 5' RACE reads in MiXCR, keeping a single row per CDR3 protein. The table has fewer than 650,000 distinct CDR3 sequences, approximately 26% seen once. The CDR3 covers 13 residues. CDR1 and CDR2 from the germline V gene are MGHRA and YSYEKL. V was shortened by 4 bases and J by 8 bases, with 11 bases between the two germline ends. These same records also appear under a second study, on T cells of mothers and their children. From that paper: Mothers gave over 9.5 million TCR beta CDR3 reads each, and children around 3 million each.

The receptor's source is a boy younger than 10 in good health. The chain uses TRBV4-1 and TRBJ2-2, with D unresolved. The sample comprised blood. As DNA, the CDR3 is TGCGCCAGCAGCCCCGGATTAGTTGGGGAGCTGTTTTTT. The encoded protein is CASSPGLVGELFF.